Below are 19 T cell receptor beta chains sequenced from a single sample in a study of shared clonotypes between healthy human individuals. Positively selected for CCR7, the CD45RO-negative cells used as naive CD8 cells excluded terminally differentiated effector memory CD45RA+ cells. Sequenced by immunoSEQ multiplex PCR; TCRdb stores in-frame clones only, minus some. The data hold roughly 810,000 clones, with about 97% observed a single time. Sequenced sample: naive CD8+ T cells sorted from blood. The receptors derive from a man aged 30 to 39 in good health.

With respect to this clone: Within the sample, other DNA sequences also encode this same CDR3. The chain recombines TRBV4-1 with TRBJ2-7; 7 positions agree with TRBD1. Germline CDR1 and CDR2: MGHRA and YSYEKL. There are 15 residues in the CDR3. V shed 0 bases, J shed 0 bases, and the junction held 2 bases outside the gene matches. The DNA of the CDR3 is TGCGCCAGCAGCCAAGACCGGGACAGCTCCTACGAGCAGTACTTC. It yields the protein CASSQDRDSSYEQYF.

The chain links TRBV9 to TRBJ2-5; 11 bases are shared with TRBD2. In germline, CDR1 is SGDLS, CDR2 YYNGEE. The CDR3 covers 15 residues. Germline trimming cut 4 bases from V and 2 bases from J; bases unmatched to any gene: 4. CDR3 residues: CASSSSGRRQETQYF. The CDR3 DNA reads as TGTGCCAGCAGCTCTAGCGGGAGGCGACAAGAGACCCAGTACTTC.

The chain has TRBV7-9 and TRBJ1-2; D is possibly TRBD1 (5 bases). Trimming left V 1 base short and J 9 bases short, with 18 bases between. From germline, CDR1 is SEHNR and CDR2 FQNEAQ (reference sequence). The CDR3 has 15 residues. The CDR3 region is CASSLDTAGMMSYTF. CDR3 coding DNA: TGTGCCAGCAGCTTAGATACGGCAGGGATGATGAGCTACACCTTC.

This sequence joins TRBV27 and TRBJ1-5, with D maybe TRBD1 (5 bases). Trimming took off 6 bases at V and 9 bases at J, with 12 bases between the two ends. This CDR3 is 12 amino acids long. The V gene's germline CDR1 is MNHEY and CDR2 SMNVEV (reference sequence). CDR3 sequence (DNA): TGTGCCAGCAGCCGGGGGGGTCGGCCCCAGCATTTT. Its translation is CASSRGGRPQHF.

This clone was found once. The chain combines TRBV7-2 with TRBJ2-7, with TRBD1 as a possible D gene (6 bases). CDR1 is SGHTA, CDR2 FQGNSA, per germline. V was cut by 2 bases and J by 5 bases, with 13 bases left in between. The CDR3 extends over 14 amino acids. The CDR3 nucleotides read TGTGCCAGCAGCTTAAACGCAGGGGTACACGAGCAGTACTTC. This sequence encodes CASSLNAGVHEQYF. Filled out from reference TRBV7-2 and TRBJ2-7, the complete variable domain reads GAGVSQSPSNKVTEKGKDVELRCDPISGHTALYWYRQSLGQGLEFLIYFQGNSAPDKSGLPSDRFSAERTGGSVSTLTIQRTQQEDSAVYLCASSLNAGVHEQYFGPGTRLTVT.

The chain uses TRBV6-5 and TRBJ1-2; D perhaps matches TRBD1 (5 bases). Germline lookup yields CDR1 MNHEY and CDR2 SVGAGI. This CDR3 is built from 14 residues. V lost 6 bases and J lost 7, with 18 bases in between. DNA for the CDR3: TGTGCCAGCAGCCCCCAGGTGAGGGGAATTGGCTACACCTTC. Residues: CASSPQVRGIGYTF.

The chain combines TRBV9 with TRBJ2-1; D call uncertain. With 2 bases removed from V and 9 bases from J, the gap between germline ends came to 6 bases. CDR3 length: 11 residues. The germline gives CDR1 SGDLS, CDR2 YYNGEE. CDR3 DNA sequence: TGTGCCAGCAGCGTCCCGGGTGAGCAGTTCTTC. Protein: CASSVPGEQFF.

V is TRBV7-2 and J is TRBJ2-3; no firm D call. CDR1 SGHTA and CDR2 FQGNSA come from the germline V gene. The V and J ends lost 3 bases and 7 bases respectively, with 8 bases between them. The CDR3 spans 12 residues. The CDR3 coding sequence is TGTGCCAGCAGCTTCGCAGTAAATACGCAGTATTTT. Its protein product is CASSFAVNTQYF.

Comment on this clone: The same CDR3 can be traced to other DNA sequences in this sample. The CDR3 sequence is CASSPPSYEQYF. The CDR3 bases are TGTGCCAGCAGCCCCCCATCCTACGAGCAGTACTTC. The chain couples TRBV7-2 to TRBJ2-7; D not certain. The length of the CDR3 is 12 residues. CDR1 SGHTA and CDR2 FQGNSA come from the germline V gene. V was cut by 5 bases and J by 1 base, with 6 bases left in between.

This chain uses TRBV27 with TRBJ1-1; D remains unclear. Per the germline V gene, CDR1 is MNHEY and CDR2 is SMNVEV (reference sequence). The CDR3 totals 13 residues. Trimming took 6 bases from V and 0 from J, leaving 8 bases between them. As DNA, the CDR3 is TGTGCCAGCAGCATCTGGGTGAACACTGAAGCTTTCTTT. Its translation is CASSIWVNTEAFF.

The chain links TRBV27 to TRBJ1-5; 7 bases match TRBD1. Germline V gives CDR1 MNHEY, CDR2 SMNVEV (reference sequence). The CDR3 spans 17 residues. Trimming took 5 bases from V and 0 from J; bases not matched to a gene: 10. In DNA form, the CDR3 reads TGTGCCAGCAGTGAAGGGGGCGAAAGCTATAGCAATCAGCCCCAGCATTTT. Its translation is CASSEGGESYSNQPQHF.

The J gene is TRBJ2-7, the V gene TRBV4-1; D unresolved. Trimming removed 3 bases from V and 0 bases from J, with 15 bases in between. CDR3 length equals 16 residues. Looked up from germline, CDR1 is MGHRA and CDR2 is YSYEKL. In nucleotides, the CDR3 is TGCGCCAGCAGCCAGGGAAGTTGGATCAGCTCCTACGAGCAGTACTTC. Its translation: CASSQGSWISSYEQYF.

The chain joins TRBV2 to TRBJ2-7; 7 nucleotides line up with TRBD2. Germline V gene data show CDR1 as SNHLY and CDR2 as FYNNEI. The CDR3 consists of 15 residues. Germline trimming cut 5 bases from V and 4 bases from J; bases unmatched to any gene: 11. CDR3 sequence reads: CASSQGWRESYEQYF. The CDR3 nucleotides are TGTGCCAGCAGTCAAGGGTGGCGGGAGAGTTACGAGCAGTACTTC.

This CDR3 is CASSADRDLRTQHF. DNA for the CDR3: TGTGCCAGCAGCGCCGACAGGGACCTTAGAACCCAGCATTTT. V and J are TRBV7-9 and TRBJ1-5; 7 nucleotides match TRBD1. With 5 bases clipped from V and 11 bases from J, the junction kept 12 bases outside the gene matches. Germline CDR1 SEHNR, CDR2 FQNEAQ (reference sequence). This CDR3 region has 14 residues.

V usage is TRBV2 and J usage is TRBJ2-7; the match to TRBD1 covers 9 bases. Germline V gene lookup returns CDR1 SNHLY and CDR2 FYNNEI. V lost 6 bases and J lost 5; bases outside the gene matches: 8. There are 14 residues in the CDR3. CDR3 loop: CASRDPGQGDEQYF. The CDR3 coding sequence is TGTGCCAGCAGGGATCCGGGACAGGGAGACGAGCAGTACTTC.

This chain connects TRBV14 to TRBJ2-7, with 8 bases lining up with TRBD1. J gave up 0 bases and V 4 bases, and 5 bases lay outside the gene matches. The length of the CDR3 is 15 residues. CDR1 is SGHDN, CDR2 FVKESK, per germline. In nucleotides, the CDR3 is TGTGCCAGCAGCCCTTGGACAGGGAGCTCCTACGAGCAGTACTTC. Its translation: CASSPWTGSSYEQYF.

This rearrangement joins TRBV7-9 to TRBJ2-5; TRBD1 aligns across 7 bases. Trimming at V came to 5 bases and at J to 2 bases, leaving 8 bases not matched to a gene. This CDR3 region has 15 residues. CDR1 and CDR2 (germline): SEHNR, FQNEAQ (reference sequence). CDR3 nucleotides: TGTGCCAGCAGCCGAATACAGGGGACGCAAGAGACCCAGTACTTC. It translates to CASSRIQGTQETQYF.

The V and J genes are TRBV5-4 and TRBJ2-7; TRBD2 agrees at 7 bases. The CDR3 contains 14 residues. Germline CDR1 and CDR2: SGHNT and YYREEE (reference sequence). Trimming cost V 4 bases and J 0 bases; bases outside gene matches: 4. CDR3 amino acids: CASSEGLSSYEQYF. The CDR3 coding sequence is TGTGCCAGCAGCGAGGGACTAAGCTCCTACGAGCAGTACTTC.

V and J are TRBV19 and TRBJ2-7; possibly TRBD1 or TRBD2 for D (6 bases each). The germline V gene has CDR1 LNHDA and CDR2 SQIVND (reference sequence). Trimming left V 5 bases short and J 2 bases short, with 10 bases between. The CDR3 loop spans 13 amino acids. As DNA, the CDR3 is TGTGCCAGTAGTGGAGGGGGGACCTACGAGCAGTACTTC. Encoded protein: CASSGGGTYEQYF.